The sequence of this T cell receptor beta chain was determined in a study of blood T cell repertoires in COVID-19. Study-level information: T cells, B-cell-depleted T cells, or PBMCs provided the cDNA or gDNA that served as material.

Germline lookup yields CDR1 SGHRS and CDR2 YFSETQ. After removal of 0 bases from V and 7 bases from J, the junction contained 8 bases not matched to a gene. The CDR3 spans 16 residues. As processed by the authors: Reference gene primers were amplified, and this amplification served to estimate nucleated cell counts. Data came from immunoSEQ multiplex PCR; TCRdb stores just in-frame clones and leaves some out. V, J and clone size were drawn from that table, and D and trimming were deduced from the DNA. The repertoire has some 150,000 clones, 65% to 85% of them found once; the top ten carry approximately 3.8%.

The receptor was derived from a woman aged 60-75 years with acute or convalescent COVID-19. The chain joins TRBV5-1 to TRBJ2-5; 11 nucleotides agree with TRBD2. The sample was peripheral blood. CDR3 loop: CASSLESLAGGGTQYF. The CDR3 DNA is TGCGCCAGCAGCTTGGAGTCTCTAGCGGGAGGAGGGACCCAGTACTTC.